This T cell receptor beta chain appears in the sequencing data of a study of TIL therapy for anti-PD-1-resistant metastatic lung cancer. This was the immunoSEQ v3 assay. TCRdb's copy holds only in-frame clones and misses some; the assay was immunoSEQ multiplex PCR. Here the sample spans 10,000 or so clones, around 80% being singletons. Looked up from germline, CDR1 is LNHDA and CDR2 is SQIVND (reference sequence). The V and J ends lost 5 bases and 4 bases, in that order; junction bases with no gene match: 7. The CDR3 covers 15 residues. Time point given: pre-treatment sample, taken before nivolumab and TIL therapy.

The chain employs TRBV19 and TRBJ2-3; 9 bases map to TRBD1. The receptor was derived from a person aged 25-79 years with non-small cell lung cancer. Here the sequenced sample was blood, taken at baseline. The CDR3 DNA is TGTGCCAGTAGTGAGGGACAGGGTCTACCAGATACGCAGTATTTT. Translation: CASSEGQGLPDTQYF.